This T cell receptor beta chain was observed in a study of blood T cell repertoires in COVID-19. Study in general: Samples taken during acute and convalescent COVID-19 were collected in the United States, Italy and Spain.

This CDR3 has 16 residues. In germline, CDR1 is SGDLS, CDR2 YYNGEE. V lost 5 bases and J 6 bases, leaving 22 bases between the germline ends. Original handling: Reference gene primer amplification gave nucleated cell count estimates. The repertoire was sequenced with immunoSEQ multiplex PCR; TCRdb's copy has only in-frame clones and lacks some. V, J and clone size derive from that table, while D and trimming were established from the DNA sequence. The table lists 200,000 to 300,000 clones, more than 65% of them singletons. This TCR was recovered from a man in his forties who had recovered from COVID-19. The V call is TRBV9, the J call TRBJ2-3, with D possibly matching TRBD2 (7 bases). Material: peripheral blood. CDR3 sequence reads: CASRPSGGPPRDTQYF. In DNA, the CDR3 is TGTGCCAGCAGGCCTTCGGGGGGCCCACCCCGCGATACGCAGTATTTT.